Shown below are 2 T cell receptor beta chains from a single sample sequenced in a study of shared clonotypes between healthy human individuals. Using immunoSEQ multiplex PCR, the repertoire was profiled, and TCRdb retains in-frame clones only, with some absent. The sample includes about 1.5 million clones, approximately 98% of them seen just once. Material: naive CD4+ T cells sorted from blood. Noted subset: CD45RA+ positively selected. The source is a man younger than 40 in good health.

The rearrangement joins TRBV2 to TRBJ2-2; weak D call: TRBD2 (5 bases). V was clipped by 9 bases and J by 2 bases, with 16 bases between them. Germline V gene data show CDR1 as SNHLY and CDR2 as FYNNEI. There are 15 residues in the CDR3. The CDR3 DNA is TGTGCCAGTCAGCGGTTCGAATCTAACACCGGGGAGCTGTTTTTT. Translating it yields CASQRFESNTGELFF.

The chain has TRBV4-3 and TRBJ2-2; D possibly corresponds to TRBD1 (8 bases). The germline V and J ends were trimmed by 1 base and 4 bases, with 22 bases remaining between them. Looked up from germline, CDR1 is LGHNA and CDR2 is YSLEER. The CDR3 totals 19 residues. CDR3 protein: CASSQVRTGGGEGTGELFF. The CDR3, as DNA: TGCGCCAGCAGCCAAGTCCGAACAGGGGGGGGTGAAGGCACCGGGGAGCTGTTTTTT.